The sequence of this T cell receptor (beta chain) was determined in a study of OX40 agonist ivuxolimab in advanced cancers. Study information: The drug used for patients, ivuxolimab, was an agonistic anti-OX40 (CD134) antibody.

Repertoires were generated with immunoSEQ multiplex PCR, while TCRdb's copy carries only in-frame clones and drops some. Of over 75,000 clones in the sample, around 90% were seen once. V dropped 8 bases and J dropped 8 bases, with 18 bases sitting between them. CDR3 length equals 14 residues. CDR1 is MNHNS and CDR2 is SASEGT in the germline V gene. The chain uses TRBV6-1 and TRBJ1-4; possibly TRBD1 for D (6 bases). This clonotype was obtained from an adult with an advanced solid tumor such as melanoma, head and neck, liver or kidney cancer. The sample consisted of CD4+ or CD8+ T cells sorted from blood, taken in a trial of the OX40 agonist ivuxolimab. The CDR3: CASLGGREGEKLFF. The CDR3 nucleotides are TGTGCCAGCCTGGGGGGCAGGGAGGGGGAAAAACTGTTTTTT.